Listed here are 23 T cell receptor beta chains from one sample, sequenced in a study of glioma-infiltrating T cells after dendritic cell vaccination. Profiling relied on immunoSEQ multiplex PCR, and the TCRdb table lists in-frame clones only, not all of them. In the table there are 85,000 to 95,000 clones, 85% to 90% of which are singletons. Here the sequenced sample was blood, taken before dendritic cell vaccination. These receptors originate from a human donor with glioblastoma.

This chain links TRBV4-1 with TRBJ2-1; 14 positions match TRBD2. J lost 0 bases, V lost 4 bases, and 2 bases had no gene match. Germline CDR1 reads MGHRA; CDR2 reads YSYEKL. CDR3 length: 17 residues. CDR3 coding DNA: TGCGCCAGCAGCCGGACTAGCGGGGGGAGCTCCTACAATGAGCAGTTCTTC. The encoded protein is CASSRTSGGSSYNEQFF.

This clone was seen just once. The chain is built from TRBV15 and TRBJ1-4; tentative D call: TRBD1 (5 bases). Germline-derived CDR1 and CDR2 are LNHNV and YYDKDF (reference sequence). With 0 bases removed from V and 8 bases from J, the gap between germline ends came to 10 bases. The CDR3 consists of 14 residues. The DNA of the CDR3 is TGTGCCACCAGCAGAGACAGGGTGTGGGAAAAACTGTTTTTT. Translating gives CATSRDRVWEKLFF.

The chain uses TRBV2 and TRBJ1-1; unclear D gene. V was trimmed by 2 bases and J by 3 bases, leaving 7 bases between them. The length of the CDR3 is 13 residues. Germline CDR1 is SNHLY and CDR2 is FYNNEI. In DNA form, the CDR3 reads TGTGCCAGCAGTGAAATCCAGTACACTGAAGCTTTCTTT. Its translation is CASSEIQYTEAFF.

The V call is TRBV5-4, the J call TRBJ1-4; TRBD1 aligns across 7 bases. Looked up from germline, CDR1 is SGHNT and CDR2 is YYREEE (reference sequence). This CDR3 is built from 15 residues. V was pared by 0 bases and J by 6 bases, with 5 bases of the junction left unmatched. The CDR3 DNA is TGTGCCAGCAGCTTGGGTCAGGGGGACCATGAAAAACTGTTTTTT. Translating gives CASSLGQGDHEKLFF.

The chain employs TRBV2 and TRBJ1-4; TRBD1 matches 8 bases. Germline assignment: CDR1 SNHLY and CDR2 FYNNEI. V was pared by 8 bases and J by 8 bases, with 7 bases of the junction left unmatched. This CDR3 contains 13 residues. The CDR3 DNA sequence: TGTGCCAGCTCGCAGGGGGCGGGAGAAAAACTGTTTTTT. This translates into CASSQGAGEKLFF.

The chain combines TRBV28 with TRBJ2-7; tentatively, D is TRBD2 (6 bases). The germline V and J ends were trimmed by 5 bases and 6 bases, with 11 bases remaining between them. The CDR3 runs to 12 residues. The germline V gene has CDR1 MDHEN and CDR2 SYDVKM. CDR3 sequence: CASSTWRGEQYF. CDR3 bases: TGTGCCAGCAGTACCTGGAGGGGCGAGCAGTACTTC.

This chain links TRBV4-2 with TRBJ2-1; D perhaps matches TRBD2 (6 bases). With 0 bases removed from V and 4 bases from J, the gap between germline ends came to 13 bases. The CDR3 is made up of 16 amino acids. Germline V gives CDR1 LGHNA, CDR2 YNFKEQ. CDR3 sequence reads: CASSQEPGLLYNEQFF. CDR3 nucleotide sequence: TGTGCCAGCAGCCAAGAACCGGGACTGTTATACAATGAGCAGTTCTTC.

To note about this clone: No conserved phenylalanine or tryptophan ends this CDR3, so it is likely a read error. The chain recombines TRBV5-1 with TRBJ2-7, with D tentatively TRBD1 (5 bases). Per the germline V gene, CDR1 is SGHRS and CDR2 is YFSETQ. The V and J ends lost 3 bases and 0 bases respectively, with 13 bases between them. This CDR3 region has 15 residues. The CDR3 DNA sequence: TGCGCCAGCAGCTCGACAGCACATGGCTCCTACGAGCAGTACCTC. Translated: CASSSTAHGSYEQYL.

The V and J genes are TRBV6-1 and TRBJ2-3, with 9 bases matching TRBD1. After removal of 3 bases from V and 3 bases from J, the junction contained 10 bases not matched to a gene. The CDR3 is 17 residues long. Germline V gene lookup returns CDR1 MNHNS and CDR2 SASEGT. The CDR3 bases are TGTGCCAGCAGTGAGGCTACAGGGGGCGAGGGGACAGATACGCAGTATTTT. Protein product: CASSEATGGEGTDTQYF.

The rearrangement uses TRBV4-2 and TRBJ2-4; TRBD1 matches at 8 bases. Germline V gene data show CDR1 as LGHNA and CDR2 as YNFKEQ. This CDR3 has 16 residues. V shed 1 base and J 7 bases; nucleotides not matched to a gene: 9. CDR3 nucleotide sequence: TGTGCCAGCAGCCAAGGGGAAACAGGGGGACTCAACATTCAGTACTTC. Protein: CASSQGETGGLNIQYF.

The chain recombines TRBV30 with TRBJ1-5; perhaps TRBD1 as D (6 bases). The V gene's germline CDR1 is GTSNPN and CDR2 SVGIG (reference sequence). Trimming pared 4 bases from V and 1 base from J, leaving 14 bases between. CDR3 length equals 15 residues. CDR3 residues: CAWKGGGASNQPQHF. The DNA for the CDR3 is TGTGCCTGGAAAGGCGGGGGCGCAAGCAATCAGCCCCAGCATTTT.

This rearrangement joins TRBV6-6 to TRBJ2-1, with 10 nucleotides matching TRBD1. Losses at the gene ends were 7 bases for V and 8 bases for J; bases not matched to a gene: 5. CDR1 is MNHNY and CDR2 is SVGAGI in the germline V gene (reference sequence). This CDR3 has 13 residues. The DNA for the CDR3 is TGTGCCAGCACGGGACAGGGGATCGATGAGCAGTTCTTC. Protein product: CASTGQGIDEQFF.

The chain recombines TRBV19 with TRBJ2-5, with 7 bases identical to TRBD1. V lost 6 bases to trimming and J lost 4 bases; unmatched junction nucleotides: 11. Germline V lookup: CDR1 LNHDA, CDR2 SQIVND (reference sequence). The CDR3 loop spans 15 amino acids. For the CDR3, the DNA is TGTGCCAGTAGCACGGGACAGCCTTTACGAGAGACCCAGTACTTC. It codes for CASSTGQPLRETQYF.

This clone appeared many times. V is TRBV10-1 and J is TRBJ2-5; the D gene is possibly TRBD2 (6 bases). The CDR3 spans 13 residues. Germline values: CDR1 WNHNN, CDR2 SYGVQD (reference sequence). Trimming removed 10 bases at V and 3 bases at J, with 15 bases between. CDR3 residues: CATVAPGEETQYF. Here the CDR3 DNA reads TGCGCCACCGTGGCCCCGGGGGAAGAGACCCAGTACTTC.

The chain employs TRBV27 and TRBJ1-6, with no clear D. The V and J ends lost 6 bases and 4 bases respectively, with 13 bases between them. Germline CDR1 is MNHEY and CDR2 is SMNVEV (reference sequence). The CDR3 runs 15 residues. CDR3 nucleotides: TGTGCCAGCAGGGGCAGTGGCCCATATAATTCACCCCTCCACTTT. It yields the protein CASRGSGPYNSPLHF.

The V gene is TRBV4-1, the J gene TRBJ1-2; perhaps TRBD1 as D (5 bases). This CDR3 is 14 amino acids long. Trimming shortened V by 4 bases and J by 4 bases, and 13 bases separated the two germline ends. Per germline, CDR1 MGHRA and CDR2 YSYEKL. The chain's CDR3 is CASSLGGDFYGYTF. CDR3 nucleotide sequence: TGCGCCAGCAGCCTCGGGGGGGATTTCTATGGCTACACCTTC.

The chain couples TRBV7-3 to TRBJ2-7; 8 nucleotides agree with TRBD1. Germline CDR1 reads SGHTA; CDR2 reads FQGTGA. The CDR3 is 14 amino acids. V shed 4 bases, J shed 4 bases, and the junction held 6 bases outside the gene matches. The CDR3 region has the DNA TGTGCCAGCAGCTCCCAGGGGGCGGGATACGAGCAGTACTTC. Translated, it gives CASSSQGAGYEQYF.

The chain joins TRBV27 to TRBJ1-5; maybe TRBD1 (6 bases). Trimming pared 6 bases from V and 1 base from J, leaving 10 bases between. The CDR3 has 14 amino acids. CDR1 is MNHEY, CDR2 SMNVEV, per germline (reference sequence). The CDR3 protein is CASRRGGSNQPQHF. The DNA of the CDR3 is TGTGCCAGCAGGAGGGGGGGGAGCAATCAGCCCCAGCATTTT.

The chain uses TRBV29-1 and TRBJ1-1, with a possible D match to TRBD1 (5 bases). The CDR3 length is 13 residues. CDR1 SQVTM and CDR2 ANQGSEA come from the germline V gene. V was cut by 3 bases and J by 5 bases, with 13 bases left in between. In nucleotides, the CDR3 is TGCAGCGTTGAGTGGGGGGGTGGTACTGAAGCTTTCTTT. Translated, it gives CSVEWGGGTEAFF.

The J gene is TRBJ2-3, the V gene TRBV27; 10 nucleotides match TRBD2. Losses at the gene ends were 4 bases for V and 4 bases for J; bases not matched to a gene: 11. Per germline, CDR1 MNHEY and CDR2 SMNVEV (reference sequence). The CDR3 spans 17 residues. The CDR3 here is CASSSPESAGGADTQYF. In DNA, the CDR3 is TGTGCCAGCAGTTCCCCAGAATCAGCGGGGGGGGCAGATACGCAGTATTTT.

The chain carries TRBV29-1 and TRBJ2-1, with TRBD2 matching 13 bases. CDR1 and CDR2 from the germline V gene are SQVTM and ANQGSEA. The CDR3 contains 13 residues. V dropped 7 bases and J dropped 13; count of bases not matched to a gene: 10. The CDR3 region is CSGRLAGGGPQFF. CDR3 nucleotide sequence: TGCAGCGGGCGACTAGCGGGAGGAGGGCCACAGTTCTTC.

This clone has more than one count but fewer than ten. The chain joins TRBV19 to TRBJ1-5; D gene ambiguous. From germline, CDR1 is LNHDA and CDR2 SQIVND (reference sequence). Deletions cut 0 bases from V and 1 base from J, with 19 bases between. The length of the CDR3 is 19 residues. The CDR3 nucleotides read TGTGCCAGTAGTATAGATCTAGCCGCGTTGGCACCGAGCAATCAGCCCCAGCATTTT. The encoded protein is CASSIDLAALAPSNQPQHF.

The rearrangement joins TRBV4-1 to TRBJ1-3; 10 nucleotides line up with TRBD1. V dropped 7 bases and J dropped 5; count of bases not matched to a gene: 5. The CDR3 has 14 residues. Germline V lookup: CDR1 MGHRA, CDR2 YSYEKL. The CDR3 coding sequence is TGCGCCAGCACCCAGACAGGGGGCAGAAACACCATATATTTT. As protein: CASTQTGGRNTIYF.